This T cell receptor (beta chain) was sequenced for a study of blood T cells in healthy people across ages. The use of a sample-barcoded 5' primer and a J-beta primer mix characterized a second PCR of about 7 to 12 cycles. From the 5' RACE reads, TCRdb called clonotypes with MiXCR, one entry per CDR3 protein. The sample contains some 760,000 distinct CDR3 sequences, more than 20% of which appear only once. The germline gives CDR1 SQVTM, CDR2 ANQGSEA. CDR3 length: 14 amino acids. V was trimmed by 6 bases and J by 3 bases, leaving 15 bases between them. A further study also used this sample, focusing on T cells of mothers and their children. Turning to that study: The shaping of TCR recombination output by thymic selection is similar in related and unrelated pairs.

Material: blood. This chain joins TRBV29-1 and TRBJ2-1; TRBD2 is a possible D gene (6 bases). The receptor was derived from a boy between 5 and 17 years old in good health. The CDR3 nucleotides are TGCAGCGTGGCCCCGGGACTCCTCTACAATGAGCAGTTCTTC. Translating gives CSVAPGLLYNEQFF.